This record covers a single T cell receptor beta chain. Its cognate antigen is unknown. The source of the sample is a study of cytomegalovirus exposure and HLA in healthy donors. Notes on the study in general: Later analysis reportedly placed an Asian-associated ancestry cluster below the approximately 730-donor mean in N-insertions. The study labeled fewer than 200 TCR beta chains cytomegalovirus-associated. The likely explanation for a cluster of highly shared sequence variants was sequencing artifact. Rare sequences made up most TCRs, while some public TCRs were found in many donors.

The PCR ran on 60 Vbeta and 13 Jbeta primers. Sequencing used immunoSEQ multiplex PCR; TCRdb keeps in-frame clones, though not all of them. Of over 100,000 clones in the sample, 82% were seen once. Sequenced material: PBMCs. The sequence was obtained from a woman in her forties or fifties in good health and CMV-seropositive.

The CDR3 DNA reads as TGTGCCAGCATGTCCCTGGGCGAGCAGTTCTTC. Protein product: CASMSLGEQFF. V usage is TRBV6-6 and J usage is TRBJ2-1; D remains unclear. Trimming shortened V by 7 bases and J by 10 bases, and 11 bases separated the two germline ends. Germline CDR1 and CDR2: MNHNY and SVGAGI (reference sequence). The CDR3 length is 11 residues.